This TCR beta chain was captured in a study of metastatic and nonmetastatic thyroid tumors. About the research overall: The comparison covered peripheral blood and tumor or nodule tissue in malignant and benign thyroid patients. Findings of the study overall: Patients with malignant thyroid tumors reportedly had significantly higher TCR beta diversity than those with benign nodules, in blood and tumor.

The germline CDR1 and CDR2 sequences are GTSNPN and SVGIG (reference sequence). The V and J ends lost 2 bases and 3 bases, in that order; junction bases with no gene match: 9. CDR3 size: 15 residues. In the authors' methods: Clinicopathological groups differed in CDR3, with these differences serving to build a distant-metastasis classifier for papillary thyroid cancer. With MiXCR, TCRdb called clones anew from the PCR reads. TCRdb, not the authors, supplied the V and J calls. This sample has some 15,000 clones, with roughly 23% found just once. Patients underwent thyroid surgery, and none had received any treatment before it. Notes on this clone: The antigen is unknown.

The sample was blood. The receptor comes from a male donor with papillary thyroid cancer or a benign thyroid nodule (not recorded which). Some clones in this sample may be carry-over from other donors' samples. The chain links TRBV30 to TRBJ2-7; 8 nucleotides match TRBD1. The CDR3 DNA is TGTGCCTGGAGTCAGGTAAGGACAGGGATCTACGAGCAGTACTTC. Residues: CAWSQVRTGIYEQYF.